Presented here are 10 T cell receptor beta chains from one specimen sequenced in a study of identifying expanded T cells in peripheral blood. Only in-frame clones appear in the TCRdb table, and some are missing; sequencing was by immunoSEQ multiplex PCR. This sample has 75,000 to 95,000 clones, with about nine tenths found just once. The sequencing input was blood. These TCRs come from a person aged 18 to 70 in good health.

The V call is TRBV6-5, the J call TRBJ2-1; TRBD2 aligns across 8 bases. This CDR3 spans 14 amino acids. Germline CDR1 and CDR2: MNHEY and SVGAGI. J gave up 6 bases and V 5 bases, and 6 bases lay outside the gene matches. The CDR3 coding sequence is TGTGCCAGCAGTGTGGGACTAGGGATCAATGAGCAGTTCTTC. Residues: CASSVGLGINEQFF.

CDR3 loop: CSVVSGSAYNEQFF. CDR3 in DNA: TGCAGCGTTGTGTCGGGAAGCGCCTACAATGAGCAGTTCTTC. The V and J genes are TRBV29-1 and TRBJ2-1, with D possibly matching TRBD2 (5 bases). CDR3 size: 14 residues. The V end lost 4 bases, the J end lost 2 bases, and 12 bases lay between the germline ends. Germline CDR1 reads SQVTM; CDR2 reads ANQGSEA.

The V call is TRBV7-2, the J call TRBJ1-3, with a weak D call TRBD1 (6 bases). Trimming took off 1 base at V and 2 bases at J, with 12 bases between the two ends. CDR1 SGHTA and CDR2 FQGNSA come from the germline V gene. CDR3 length: 16 amino acids. The CDR3: CASSLDRVAAGNTIYF. The CDR3 DNA sequence: TGTGCCAGCAGCTTAGACAGGGTCGCAGCTGGAAACACCATATATTTT.

This clone was seen only once. The chain is built from TRBV21-1 and TRBJ1-6; the DNA was not compared with TRBD1, the D call given in the table. TRBV21-1 is deemed a pseudogene. CDR3 length: 15 residues. The CDR3 is CASRARDTYNSPLHF. In DNA form, the CDR3 reads TGTGCCAGCAGGGCCAGGGACACATATAATTCACCCCTCCACTTT.

The chain recombines TRBV28 with TRBJ2-7, with TRBD2 matching 8 bases. J gave up 2 bases and V 10 bases, and 7 bases lay outside the gene matches. The CDR3 runs to 13 residues. CDR1 and CDR2 from the germline V gene are MDHEN and SYDVKM. CDR3 bases: TGTGCCACACGGGGGGGTAATCCCTACGAGCAGTACTTC. Amino acid sequence: CATRGGNPYEQYF.

The V and J genes are TRBV7-2 and TRBJ2-7; tentative D call: TRBD2 (6 bases). Germline V gene lookup returns CDR1 SGHTA and CDR2 FQGNSA. Trimming pared 2 bases from V and 6 bases from J, leaving 14 bases between. The CDR3 is 14 amino acids. CDR3 nucleotides: TGTGCCAGCAGCTTACAACTAGGAGGGGCCGAGCAGTACTTC. Protein product: CASSLQLGGAEQYF.

The V and J genes are TRBV7-8 and TRBJ2-1; the match to TRBD1 covers 7 bases. The CDR3 is 13 residues long. Germline CDR1 SGHVS, CDR2 FQNEAQ. The ends lost 5 bases at V and 10 bases at J; junction bases unmatched: 8. CDR3 region: CASSSAPGQEQFF. As DNA, the CDR3 is TGTGCCAGCAGCAGCGCCCCGGGACAGGAGCAGTTCTTC.

The gene calls are TRBV14 and TRBJ2-2; D possibly corresponds to TRBD2 (5 bases). The CDR3 is 18 amino acids. Germline CDR1 SGHDN, CDR2 FVKESK. Trimming pared 1 base from V and 0 bases from J, leaving 15 bases between. The CDR3 spells CASSQVELRRSNTGELFF. CDR3 bases: TGTGCCAGCAGCCAAGTCGAGCTTAGGAGGTCGAACACCGGGGAGCTGTTTTTT.

The genes are TRBV11-3 and TRBJ2-5; D gene uncertain. The length of the CDR3 is 13 residues. V lost 5 bases to trimming and J lost 5 bases, with 12 bases between them. Germline CDR1 SGHNT, CDR2 YENEEA. This chain's CDR3 is CASSLEGRETQYF. CDR3 DNA: TGTGCCAGCAGCCTGGAAGGCCGGGAGACCCAGTACTTC.

The V and J genes are TRBV27 and TRBJ2-3; 12 positions match TRBD2. The CDR3 is 17 residues long. Germline lookup yields CDR1 MNHEY and CDR2 SMNVEV (reference sequence). V dropped 7 bases and J dropped 0; count of bases not matched to a gene: 8. CDR3 amino acids: CASIRTSGMVSTDTQYF. The CDR3, as DNA: TGTGCCAGCATAAGGACTAGCGGGATGGTTAGCACAGATACGCAGTATTTT.